The sequence of this TCR beta chain was determined in a study of a mutant IDH1 vaccine in newly diagnosed glioma. Generated by immunoSEQ multiplex PCR, the TCRdb table keeps only in-frame clones and is missing some. The sample holds tens of thousands of clones, about 88% seen once. The time point was: week 35, safety follow-up. Alongside topical imiquimod, each dose of vaccine comprised 300 ug of mutant IDH1 20-mer peptide. For this clone: Its matching antigen is unknown.

The CDR3 totals 14 residues. V dropped 6 bases and J dropped 2; count of bases not matched to a gene: 7. The germline gives CDR1 SQVTM, CDR2 ANQGSEA. The receptor was derived from a man aged 30-40 years with glioma. The rearrangement joins TRBV29-1 to TRBJ2-3, with 8 bases identical to TRBD1. The material was PBMCs, obtained from a glioma patient whose treatment included an IDH1 peptide vaccine. CDR3 sequence: CSVSTGGDTDTQYF. The CDR3 DNA reads TGCAGCGTCTCAACAGGGGGTGACACAGATACGCAGTATTTT.